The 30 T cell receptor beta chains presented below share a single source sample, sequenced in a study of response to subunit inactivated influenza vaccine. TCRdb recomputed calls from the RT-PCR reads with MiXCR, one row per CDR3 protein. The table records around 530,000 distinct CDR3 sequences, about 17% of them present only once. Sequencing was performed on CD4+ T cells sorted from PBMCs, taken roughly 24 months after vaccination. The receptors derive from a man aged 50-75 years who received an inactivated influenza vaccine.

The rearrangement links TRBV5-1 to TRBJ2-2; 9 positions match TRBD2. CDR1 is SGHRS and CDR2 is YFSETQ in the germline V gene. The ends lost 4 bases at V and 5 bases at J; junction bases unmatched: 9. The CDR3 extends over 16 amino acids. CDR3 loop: CASSLPGLAGTGELFF. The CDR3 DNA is TGCGCCAGCAGCCTCCCGGGACTAGCAGGTACCGGGGAGCTGTTTTTT.

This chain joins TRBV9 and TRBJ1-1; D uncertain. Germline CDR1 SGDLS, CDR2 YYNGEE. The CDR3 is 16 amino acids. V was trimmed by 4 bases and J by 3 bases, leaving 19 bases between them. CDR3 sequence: CASSPSPGYIDTEAFF. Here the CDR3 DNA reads TGTGCCAGCAGCCCCTCCCCGGGTTACATAGACACTGAAGCTTTCTTT.

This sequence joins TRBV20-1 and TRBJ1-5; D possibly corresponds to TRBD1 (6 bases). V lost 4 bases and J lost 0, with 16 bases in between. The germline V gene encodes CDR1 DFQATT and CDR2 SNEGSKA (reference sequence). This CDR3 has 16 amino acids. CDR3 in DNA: TGCAGTGCTATAAAAAAAGACAGGTTTAGCAATCAGCCCCAGCATTTT. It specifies CSAIKKDRFSNQPQHF.

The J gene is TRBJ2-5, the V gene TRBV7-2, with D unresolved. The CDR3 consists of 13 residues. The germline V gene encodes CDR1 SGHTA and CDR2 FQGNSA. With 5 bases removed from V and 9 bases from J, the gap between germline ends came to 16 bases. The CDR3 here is CASSPARGRAQYF. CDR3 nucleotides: TGTGCCAGCAGCCCCGCTCGAGGAAGGGCCCAGTACTTC.

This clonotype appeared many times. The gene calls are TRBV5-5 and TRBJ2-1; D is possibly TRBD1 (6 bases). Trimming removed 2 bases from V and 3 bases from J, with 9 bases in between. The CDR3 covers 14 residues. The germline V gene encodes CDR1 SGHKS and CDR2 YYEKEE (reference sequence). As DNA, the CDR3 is TGTGCCAGCAGCTTACGGACAGACTACAATGAGCAGTTCTTC. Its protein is CASSLRTDYNEQFF.

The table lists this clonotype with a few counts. This chain's CDR3 is CASSRLAGNEQFF. DNA for the CDR3: TGTGCCAGCAGCCGACTAGCGGGGAATGAGCAGTTCTTC. The chain carries TRBV7-6 and TRBJ2-1; 11 bases map to TRBD2. This CDR3 has 13 residues. V lost 5 bases and J lost 7; bases outside the gene matches: 1. The germline V gene encodes CDR1 SGHVS and CDR2 FNYEAQ.

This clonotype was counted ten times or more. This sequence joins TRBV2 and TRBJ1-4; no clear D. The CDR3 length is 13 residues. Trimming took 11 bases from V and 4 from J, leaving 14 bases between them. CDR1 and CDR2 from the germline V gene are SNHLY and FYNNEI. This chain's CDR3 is CAGFRGRNEKLFF. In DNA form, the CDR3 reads TGTGCCGGGTTCCGAGGGCGTAATGAAAAACTGTTTTTT. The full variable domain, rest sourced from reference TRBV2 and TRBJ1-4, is EPEVTQTPSHQVTQMGQEVILRCVPISNHLYFYWYRQILGQKVEFLVSFYNNEISEKSEIFDDQFSVERPDGSNFTLKIRSTKLEDSAMYFCAGFRGRNEKLFFGSGTQLSVL.

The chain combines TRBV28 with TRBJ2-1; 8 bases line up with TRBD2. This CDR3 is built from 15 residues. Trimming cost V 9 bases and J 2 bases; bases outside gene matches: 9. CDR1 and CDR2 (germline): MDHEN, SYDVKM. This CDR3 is CASQPRRGAYNEQFF. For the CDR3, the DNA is TGTGCCAGTCAACCCCGGCGGGGGGCCTACAATGAGCAGTTCTTC.

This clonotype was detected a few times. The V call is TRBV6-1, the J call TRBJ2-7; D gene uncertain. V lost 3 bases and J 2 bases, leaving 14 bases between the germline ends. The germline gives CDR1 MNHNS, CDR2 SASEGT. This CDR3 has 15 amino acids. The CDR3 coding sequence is TGTGCCAGCAGTGATATACGTAACAGACCCTACGAGCAGTACTTC. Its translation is CASSDIRNRPYEQYF.

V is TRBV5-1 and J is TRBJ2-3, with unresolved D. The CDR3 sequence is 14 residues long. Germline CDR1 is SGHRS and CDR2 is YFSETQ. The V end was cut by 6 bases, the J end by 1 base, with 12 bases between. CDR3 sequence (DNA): TGCGCCAGCACCCAGGACGGCGGCACAGATACGCAGTATTTT. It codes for CASTQDGGTDTQYF. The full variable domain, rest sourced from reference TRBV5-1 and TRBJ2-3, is KAGVTQTPRYLIKTRGQQVTLSCSPISGHRSVSWYQQTPGQGLQFLFEYFSETQRNKGNFPGRFSGRQFSNSRSEMNVSTLELGDSALYLCASTQDGGTDTQYFGPGTRLTVL.

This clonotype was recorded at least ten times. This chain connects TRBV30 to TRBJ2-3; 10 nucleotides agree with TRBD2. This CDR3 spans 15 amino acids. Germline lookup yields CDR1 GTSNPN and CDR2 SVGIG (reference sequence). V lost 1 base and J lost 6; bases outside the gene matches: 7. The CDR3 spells CAWSDSGGSSDTQYF. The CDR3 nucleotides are TGTGCCTGGAGTGATAGCGGGGGGAGTTCGGATACGCAGTATTTT.

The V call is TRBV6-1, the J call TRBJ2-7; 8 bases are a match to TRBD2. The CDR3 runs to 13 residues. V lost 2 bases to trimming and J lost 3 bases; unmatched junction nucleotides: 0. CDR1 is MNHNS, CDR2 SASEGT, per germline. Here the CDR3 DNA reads TGTGCCAGCAGTGAACTAGCGGGCTACGAGCAGTACTTC. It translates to CASSELAGYEQYF.

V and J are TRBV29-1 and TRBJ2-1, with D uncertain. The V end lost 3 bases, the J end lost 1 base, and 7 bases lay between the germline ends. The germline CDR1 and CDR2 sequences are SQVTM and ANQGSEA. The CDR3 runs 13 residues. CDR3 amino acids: CSVDRVSYNEQFF. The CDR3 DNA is TGCAGCGTTGATAGGGTATCCTACAATGAGCAGTTCTTC.

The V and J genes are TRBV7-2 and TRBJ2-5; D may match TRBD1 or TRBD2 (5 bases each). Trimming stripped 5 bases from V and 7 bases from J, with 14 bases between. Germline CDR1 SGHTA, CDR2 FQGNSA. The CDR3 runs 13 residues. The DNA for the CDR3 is TGTGCCAGCAGCATGGGGGAGAGAGCGACCCAGTACTTC. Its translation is CASSMGERATQYF.

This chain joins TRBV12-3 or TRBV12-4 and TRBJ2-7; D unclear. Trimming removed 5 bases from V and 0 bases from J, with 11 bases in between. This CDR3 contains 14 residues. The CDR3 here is CASSPSPSSYEQYF. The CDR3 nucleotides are TGTGCCAGCAGTCCATCCCCATCCTCCTACGAGCAGTACTTC.

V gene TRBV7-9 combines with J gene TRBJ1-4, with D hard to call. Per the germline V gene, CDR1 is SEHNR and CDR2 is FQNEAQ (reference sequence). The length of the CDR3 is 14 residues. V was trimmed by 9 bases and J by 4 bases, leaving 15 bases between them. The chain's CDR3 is CASTRSAGNEKLFF. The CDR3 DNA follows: TGTGCCAGTACCAGGTCGGCGGGTAATGAAAAACTGTTTTTT. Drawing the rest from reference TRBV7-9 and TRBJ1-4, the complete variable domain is DTGVSQNPRHKITKRGQNVTFRCDPISEHNRLYWYRQTLGQGPEFLTYFQNEAQLEKSRLLSDRFSAERPKGSFSTLEIQRTEQGDSAMYLCASTRSAGNEKLFFGSGTQLSVL.

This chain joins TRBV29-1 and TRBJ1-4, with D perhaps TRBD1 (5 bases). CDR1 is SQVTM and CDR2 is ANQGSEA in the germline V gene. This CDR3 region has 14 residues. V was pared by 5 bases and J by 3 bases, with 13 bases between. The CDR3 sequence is CSVTSGRANEKLFF. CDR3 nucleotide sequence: TGCAGCGTTACCTCGGGCAGGGCTAATGAAAAACTGTTTTTT.

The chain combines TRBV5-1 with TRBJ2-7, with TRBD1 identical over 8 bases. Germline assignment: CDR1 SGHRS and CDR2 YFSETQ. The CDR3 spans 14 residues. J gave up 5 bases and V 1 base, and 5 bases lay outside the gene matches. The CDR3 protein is CASSLIKDRDEQYF. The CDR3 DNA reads TGCGCCAGCAGCTTGATAAAGGACAGGGACGAGCAGTACTTC.

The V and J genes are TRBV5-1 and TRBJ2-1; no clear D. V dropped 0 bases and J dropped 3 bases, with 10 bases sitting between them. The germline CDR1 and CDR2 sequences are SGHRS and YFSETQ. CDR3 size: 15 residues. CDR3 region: CASSLAAAIYNEQFF. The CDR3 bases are TGCGCCAGCAGCTTGGCTGCGGCGATCTACAATGAGCAGTTCTTC.

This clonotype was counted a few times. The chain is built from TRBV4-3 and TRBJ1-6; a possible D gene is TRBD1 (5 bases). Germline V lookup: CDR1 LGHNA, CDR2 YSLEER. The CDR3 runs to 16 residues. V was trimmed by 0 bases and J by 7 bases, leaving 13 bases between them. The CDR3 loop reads CASSQDPPGRNSPLHF. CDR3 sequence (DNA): TGCGCCAGCAGCCAAGATCCCCCGGGACGCAATTCACCCCTCCACTTT.

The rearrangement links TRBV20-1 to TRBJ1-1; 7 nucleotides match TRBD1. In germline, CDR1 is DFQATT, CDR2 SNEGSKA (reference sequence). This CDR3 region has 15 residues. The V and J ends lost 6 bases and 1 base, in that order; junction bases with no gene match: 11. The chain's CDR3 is CSATRGTNRNTEAFF. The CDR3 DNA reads TGCAGTGCAACCAGGGGGACTAATCGGAACACTGAAGCTTTCTTT.

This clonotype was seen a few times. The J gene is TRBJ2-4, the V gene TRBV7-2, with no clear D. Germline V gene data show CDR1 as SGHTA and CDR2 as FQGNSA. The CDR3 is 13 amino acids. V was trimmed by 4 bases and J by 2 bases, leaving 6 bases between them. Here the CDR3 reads CASSSEPKNIQYF. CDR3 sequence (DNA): TGTGCCAGCAGCTCCGAACCCAAAAACATTCAGTACTTC.

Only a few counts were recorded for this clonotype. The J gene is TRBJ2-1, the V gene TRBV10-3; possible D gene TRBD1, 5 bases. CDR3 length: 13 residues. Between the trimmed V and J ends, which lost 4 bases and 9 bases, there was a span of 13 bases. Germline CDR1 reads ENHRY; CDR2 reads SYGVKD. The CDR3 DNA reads TGTGCCATCAGTGTGGGCAGGGAAAGTGAGCAGTTCTTC. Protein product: CAISVGRESEQFF.

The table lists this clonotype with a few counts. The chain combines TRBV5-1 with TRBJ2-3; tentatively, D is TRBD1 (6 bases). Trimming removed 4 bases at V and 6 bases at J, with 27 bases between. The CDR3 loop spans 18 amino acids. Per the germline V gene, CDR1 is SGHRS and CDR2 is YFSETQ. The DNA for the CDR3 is TGCGCCAGCAGCCTCGGAGTACCGGGACACGGGCGGATGGATACGCAGTATTTT. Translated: CASSLGVPGHGRMDTQYF.

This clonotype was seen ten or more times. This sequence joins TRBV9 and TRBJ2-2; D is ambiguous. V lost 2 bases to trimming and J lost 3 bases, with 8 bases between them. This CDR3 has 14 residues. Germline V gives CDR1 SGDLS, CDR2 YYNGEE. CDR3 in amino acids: CASSVHYYTGELFF. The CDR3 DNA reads TGTGCCAGCAGCGTGCACTATTACACCGGGGAGCTGTTTTTT.

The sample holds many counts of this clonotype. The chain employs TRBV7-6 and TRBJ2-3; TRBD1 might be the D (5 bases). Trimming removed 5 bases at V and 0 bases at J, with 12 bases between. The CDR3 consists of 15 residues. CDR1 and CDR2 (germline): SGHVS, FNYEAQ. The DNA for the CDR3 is TGTGCCAGCAGCAGAAGGGGCGCCAGCACAGATACGCAGTATTTT. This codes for CASSRRGASTDTQYF.

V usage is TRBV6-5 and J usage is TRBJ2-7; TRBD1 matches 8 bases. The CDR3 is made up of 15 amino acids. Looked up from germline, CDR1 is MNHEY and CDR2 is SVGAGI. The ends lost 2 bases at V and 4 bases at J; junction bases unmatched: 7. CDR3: CASSYRGQGVYEQYF. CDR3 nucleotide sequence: TGTGCCAGCAGTTACCGCGGACAGGGCGTGTACGAGCAGTACTTC.

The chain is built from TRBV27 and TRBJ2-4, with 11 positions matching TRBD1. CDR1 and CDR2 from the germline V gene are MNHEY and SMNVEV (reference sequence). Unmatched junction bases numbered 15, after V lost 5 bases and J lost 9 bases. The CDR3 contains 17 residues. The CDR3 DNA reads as TGTGCCAGCAGTACCTTCTACCGGACAGGGGGCGAGAGCATTCAGTACTTC. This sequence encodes CASSTFYRTGGESIQYF.

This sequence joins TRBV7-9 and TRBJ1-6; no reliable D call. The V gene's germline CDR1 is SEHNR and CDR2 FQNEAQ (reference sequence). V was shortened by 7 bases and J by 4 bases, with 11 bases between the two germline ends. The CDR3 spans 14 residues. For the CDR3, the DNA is TGTGCCAGCAAAGTTGGCAGATATAATTCACCCCTCCACTTT. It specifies CASKVGRYNSPLHF.

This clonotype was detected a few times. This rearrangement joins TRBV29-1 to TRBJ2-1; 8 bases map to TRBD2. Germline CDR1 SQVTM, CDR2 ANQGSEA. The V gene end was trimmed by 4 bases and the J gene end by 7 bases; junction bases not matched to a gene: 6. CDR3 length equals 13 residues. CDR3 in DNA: TGCAGCGTTGCCGGGAGGGCGTGGAATGAGCAGTTCTTC. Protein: CSVAGRAWNEQFF.